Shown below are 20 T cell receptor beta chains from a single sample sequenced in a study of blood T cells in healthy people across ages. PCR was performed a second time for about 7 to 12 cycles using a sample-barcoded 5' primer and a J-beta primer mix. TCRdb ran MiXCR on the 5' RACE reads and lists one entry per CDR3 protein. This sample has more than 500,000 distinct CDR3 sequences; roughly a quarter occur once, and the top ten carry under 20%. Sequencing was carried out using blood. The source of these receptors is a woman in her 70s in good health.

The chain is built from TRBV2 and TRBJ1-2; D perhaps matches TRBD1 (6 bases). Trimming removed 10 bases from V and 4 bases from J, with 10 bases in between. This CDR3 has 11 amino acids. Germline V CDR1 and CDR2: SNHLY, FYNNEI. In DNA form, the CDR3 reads TGTGCCATCCAACAGGGCTATGGCTACACCTTC. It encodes CAIQQGYGYTF.

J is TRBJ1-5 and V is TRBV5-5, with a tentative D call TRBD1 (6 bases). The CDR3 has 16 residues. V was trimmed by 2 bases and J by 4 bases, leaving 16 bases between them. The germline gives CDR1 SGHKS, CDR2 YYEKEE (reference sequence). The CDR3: CASSLGRAGENQPQHF. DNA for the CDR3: TGTGCCAGCAGCTTAGGTCGGGCAGGGGAGAATCAGCCCCAGCATTTT.

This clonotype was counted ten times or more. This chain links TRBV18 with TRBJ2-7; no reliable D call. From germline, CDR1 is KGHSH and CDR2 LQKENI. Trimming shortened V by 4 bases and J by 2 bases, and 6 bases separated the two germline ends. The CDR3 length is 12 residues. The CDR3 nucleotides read TGTGCCAGCTCACTGCAAACCTACGAGCAGTACTTC. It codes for CASSLQTYEQYF.

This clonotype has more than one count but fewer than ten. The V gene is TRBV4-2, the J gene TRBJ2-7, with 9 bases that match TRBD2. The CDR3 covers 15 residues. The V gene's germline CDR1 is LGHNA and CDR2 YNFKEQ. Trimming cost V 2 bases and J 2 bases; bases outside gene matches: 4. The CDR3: CASSQRAGGPYEQYF. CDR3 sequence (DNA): TGTGCCAGCAGCCAAAGAGCGGGAGGACCCTACGAGCAGTACTTC.

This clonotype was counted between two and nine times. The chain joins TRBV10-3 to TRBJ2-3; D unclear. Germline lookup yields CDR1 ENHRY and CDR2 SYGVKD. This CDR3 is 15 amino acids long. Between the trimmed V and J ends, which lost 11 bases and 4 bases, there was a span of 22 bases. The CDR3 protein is CAFHNAPEVPDTQYF. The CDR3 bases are TGTGCCTTCCACAACGCGCCTGAAGTCCCAGATACGCAGTATTTT.

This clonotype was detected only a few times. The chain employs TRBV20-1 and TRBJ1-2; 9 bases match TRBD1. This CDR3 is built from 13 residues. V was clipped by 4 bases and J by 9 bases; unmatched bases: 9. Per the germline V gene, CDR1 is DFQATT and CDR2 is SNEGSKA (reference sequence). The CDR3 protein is CSANPGTGRSYTF. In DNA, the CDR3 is TGCAGTGCTAATCCCGGGACAGGGAGAAGCTACACCTTC.

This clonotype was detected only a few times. The CDR3 protein is CASSAIRGFSTDTQYF. The CDR3 region has the DNA TGTGCCAGCAGCGCCATACGGGGGTTTAGCACAGATACGCAGTATTTT. The V and J genes are TRBV7-2 and TRBJ2-3, with TRBD2 as a possible D gene (6 bases). This CDR3 is built from 16 residues. Germline V CDR1 and CDR2: SGHTA, FQGNSA. V was trimmed by 5 bases and J by 0 bases, leaving 15 bases between them.

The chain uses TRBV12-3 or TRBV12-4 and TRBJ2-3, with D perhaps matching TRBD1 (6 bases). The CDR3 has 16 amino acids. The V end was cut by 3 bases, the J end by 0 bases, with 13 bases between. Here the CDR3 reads CASSFQGQASTDTQYF. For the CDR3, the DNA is TGTGCCAGCAGTTTCCAGGGACAAGCTAGCACAGATACGCAGTATTTT.

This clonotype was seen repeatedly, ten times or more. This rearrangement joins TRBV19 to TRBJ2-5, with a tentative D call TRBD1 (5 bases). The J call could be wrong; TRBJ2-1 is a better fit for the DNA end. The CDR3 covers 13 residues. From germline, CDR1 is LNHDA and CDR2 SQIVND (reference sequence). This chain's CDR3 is CASSPSGYGEQFF. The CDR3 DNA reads TGTGCCAGTAGCCCGTCAGGGTACGGTGAGCAGTTCTTC.

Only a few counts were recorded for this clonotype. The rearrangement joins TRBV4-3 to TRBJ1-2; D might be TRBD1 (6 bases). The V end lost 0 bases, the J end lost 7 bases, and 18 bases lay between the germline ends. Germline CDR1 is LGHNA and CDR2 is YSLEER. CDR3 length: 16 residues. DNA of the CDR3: TGCGCCAGCAGCCAAGATGGGAACAGGGTTAGCGGTGGCTACACCTTC. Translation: CASSQDGNRVSGGYTF.

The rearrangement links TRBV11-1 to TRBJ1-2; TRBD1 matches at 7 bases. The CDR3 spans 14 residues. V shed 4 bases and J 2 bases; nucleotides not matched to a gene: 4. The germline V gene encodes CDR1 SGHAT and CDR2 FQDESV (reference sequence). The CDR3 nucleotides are TGTGCCAGCAGCTATGAACAGGGGAACTATGGCTACACCTTC. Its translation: CASSYEQGNYGYTF.

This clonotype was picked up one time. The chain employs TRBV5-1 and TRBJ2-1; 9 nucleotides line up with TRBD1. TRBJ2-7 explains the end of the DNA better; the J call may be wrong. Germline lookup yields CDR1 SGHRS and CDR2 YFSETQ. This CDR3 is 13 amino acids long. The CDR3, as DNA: TGCGCCAGCAGCCACGGGACAGGGAACGAGCAGTACTTC. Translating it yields CASSHGTGNEQYF.

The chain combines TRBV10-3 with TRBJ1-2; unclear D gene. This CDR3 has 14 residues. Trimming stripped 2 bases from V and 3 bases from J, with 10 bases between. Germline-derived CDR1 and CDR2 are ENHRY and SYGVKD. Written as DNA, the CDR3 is TGTGCCATCAGTGAGGGTAGAATGTACTATGGCTACACCTTC. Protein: CAISEGRMYYGYTF.

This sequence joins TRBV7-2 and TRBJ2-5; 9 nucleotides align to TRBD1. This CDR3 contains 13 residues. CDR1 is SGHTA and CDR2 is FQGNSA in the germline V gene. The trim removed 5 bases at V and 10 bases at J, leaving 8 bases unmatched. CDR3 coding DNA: TGTGCCAGCAGCGGGGACAGGGCAAGGATCCAGTACTTC. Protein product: CASSGDRARIQYF.

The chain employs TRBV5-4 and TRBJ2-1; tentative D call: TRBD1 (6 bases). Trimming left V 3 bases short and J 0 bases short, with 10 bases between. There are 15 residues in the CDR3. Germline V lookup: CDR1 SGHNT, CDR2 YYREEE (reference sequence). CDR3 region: CASSWGQSSYNEQFF. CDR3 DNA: TGTGCCAGCAGCTGGGGACAAAGCTCCTACAATGAGCAGTTCTTC.

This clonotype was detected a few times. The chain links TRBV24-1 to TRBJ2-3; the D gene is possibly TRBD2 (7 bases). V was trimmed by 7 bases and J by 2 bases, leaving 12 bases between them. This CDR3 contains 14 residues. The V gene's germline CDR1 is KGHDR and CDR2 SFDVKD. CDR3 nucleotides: TGTGCCACCAGGAGCGGGGACACCACAGATACGCAGTATTTT. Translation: CATRSGDTTDTQYF.

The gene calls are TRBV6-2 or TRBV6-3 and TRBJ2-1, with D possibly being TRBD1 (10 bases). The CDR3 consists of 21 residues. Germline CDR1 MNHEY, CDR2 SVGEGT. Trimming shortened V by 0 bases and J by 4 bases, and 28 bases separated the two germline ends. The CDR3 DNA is TGTGCCAGCAGTTACTCGACGGACAGGGGGGCTAGCGGGGCCCGTTACAATGAGCAGTTCTTC. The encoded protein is CASSYSTDRGASGARYNEQFF.

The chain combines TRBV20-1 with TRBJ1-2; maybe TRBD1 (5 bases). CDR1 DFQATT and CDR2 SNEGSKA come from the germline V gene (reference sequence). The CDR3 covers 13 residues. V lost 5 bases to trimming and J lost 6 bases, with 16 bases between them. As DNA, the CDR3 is TGCAGTGCTTCAAGGCCGGGGACGGATGGCTACACCTTC. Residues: CSASRPGTDGYTF.

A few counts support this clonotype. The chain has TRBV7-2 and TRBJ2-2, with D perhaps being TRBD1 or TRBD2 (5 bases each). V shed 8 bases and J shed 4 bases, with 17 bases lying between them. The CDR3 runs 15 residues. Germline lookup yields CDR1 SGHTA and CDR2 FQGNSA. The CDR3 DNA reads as TGTGCCAGCCGCAGGGAGCTTTCGAGCACCGGGGAGCTGTTTTTT. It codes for CASRRELSSTGELFF.

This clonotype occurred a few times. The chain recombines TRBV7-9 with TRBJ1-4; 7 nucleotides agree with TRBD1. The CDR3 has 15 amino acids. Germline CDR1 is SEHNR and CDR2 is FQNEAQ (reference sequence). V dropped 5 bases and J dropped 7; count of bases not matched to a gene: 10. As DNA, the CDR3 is TGTGCCAGCAGCGTCACGACAGGGTTCGGTGAAAAACTGTTTTTT. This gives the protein CASSVTTGFGEKLFF.